A single sample is the source of the 28 T cell receptor beta chains below, sequenced in a study of shared clonotypes between healthy human individuals. Here immunoSEQ multiplex PCR was the method, and the copy in TCRdb shows in-frame clones only, minus some. The repertoire includes about 500,000 clones, 70% to 80% of them detected once, and around 13% sits in the top ten. The material sequenced was PBMCs. The receptors come from a woman aged 40 to 49 in good health. Some clones in this sample may be carry-over from other donors' samples.

This chain uses TRBV29-1 with TRBJ1-1; the D is unclear. Per the germline V gene, CDR1 is SQVTM and CDR2 is ANQGSEA. The CDR3 is 11 residues long. Written as DNA, the CDR3 is TGCACCTGCCGCCTGAACACTGAAGCTTTCTTT. This gives the protein CTCRLNTEAFF.

The chain employs TRBV7-8 and TRBJ2-7, with D possibly being TRBD1 (7 bases). Germline V lookup: CDR1 SGHVS, CDR2 FQNEAQ. Trimming took 0 bases from V and 6 from J, leaving 9 bases between them. The CDR3 has 13 residues. The CDR3 nucleotides are TGTGCCAGCAGCTTAGCCCAGGGGGGCGAGCAGTACTTC. As protein: CASSLAQGGEQYF.

Concerning this clone itself: A far larger clone differs by one base, so this is likely a read error. V and J are TRBV6-1 and TRBJ2-7; the match to TRBD2 covers 9 bases. Germline V gene sequence: CDR1 MNHNS, CDR2 SASEGT. This CDR3 is built from 15 residues. The trim removed 4 bases at V and 2 bases at J, leaving 6 bases unmatched. The CDR3 nucleotides are TGTGCCAGCAGTGGTGAGAGCGGGGGGCCCTACGAGCAGTACTTC. Translating gives CASSGESGGPYEQYF.

In the case of this clone: This sequence is one base from a far larger clone and is likely a read error. The sample carries other DNA sequences with the same CDR3. The V gene is TRBV6-4, the J gene TRBJ1-1, with 8 bases matching TRBD1. The CDR3 runs 14 residues. Germline V gives CDR1 MRHNA, CDR2 SNTAGT. CDR3 nucleotides: TGTGCCAGCAGTGAGGGACAGGAGAACACTGAAGCCTTCTTT. This translates into CASSEGQENTEAFF.

This clone showed up just a few times. The chain uses TRBV28 and TRBJ2-1; no reliable D call. Trimming stripped 4 bases from V and 6 bases from J, with 16 bases between. The germline V gene encodes CDR1 MDHEN and CDR2 SYDVKM. The CDR3 runs 15 residues. The CDR3, as DNA: TGTGCCAGCAGTTCCGGACCCCAGACTTTCAATGAGCAGTTCTTC. It specifies CASSSGPQTFNEQFF.

The chain combines TRBV30 with TRBJ2-1; 14 nucleotides match TRBD2. Trimming took 0 bases from V and 8 from J; bases not matched to a gene: 3. This CDR3 contains 15 residues. Germline CDR1 GTSNPN, CDR2 SVGIG (reference sequence). The chain's CDR3 is CAWSVLGLAGDEQFF. CDR3 coding DNA: TGTGCCTGGAGTGTACTGGGACTAGCGGGAGATGAGCAGTTCTTC.

The rearrangement joins TRBV4-3 to TRBJ2-7; 7 bases fit TRBD1. The CDR3 runs to 15 residues. Germline V lookup: CDR1 LGHNA, CDR2 YSLEER. The J segment lost 3 bases and the V segment lost 4 bases, leaving 9 bases of the junction unmatched. CDR3 sequence (DNA): TGCGCCAGCAGCCTCGGGACAGATCCCTACTACGAGCAGTACTTC. It is translated as CASSLGTDPYYEQYF.

This clone was recorded once. This chain joins TRBV4-2 and TRBJ1-2; tentatively, D is TRBD1 (5 bases). The CDR3 contains 14 residues. The germline V gene encodes CDR1 LGHNA and CDR2 YNFKEQ. V was cut by 7 bases and J by 2 bases, with 14 bases left in between. The CDR3 sequence: CASTTGGGNYGYTF. Written as DNA, the CDR3 is TGTGCCAGCACCACCGGGGGTGGGAACTATGGCTACACCTTC.

V and J are TRBV5-6 and TRBJ1-1; perhaps TRBD1 as D (5 bases). The CDR3 loop spans 15 amino acids. V was shortened by 3 bases and J by 10 bases, with 22 bases between the two germline ends. Germline lookup yields CDR1 SGHDT and CDR2 YYEEEE. The CDR3 protein is CASSSSRTRQMGAFF. The DNA for the CDR3 is TGTGCCAGCAGCTCTTCCCGGACACGACAAATGGGAGCTTTCTTT.

The chain couples TRBV15 to TRBJ2-1, with D tentatively TRBD2 (6 bases). The CDR3 runs 15 residues. The V and J ends lost 1 base and 2 bases respectively, with 9 bases between them. The V gene's germline CDR1 is LNHNV and CDR2 YYDKDF (reference sequence). The CDR3 is CATSRVREAYNEQFF. CDR3 coding DNA: TGTGCCACCAGCAGAGTGAGGGAGGCCTACAATGAGCAGTTCTTC.

About this clone itself: A much larger clone lies a single base off, so this may be a read error. V gene TRBV30 combines with J gene TRBJ1-4; D is undetermined. The CDR3 runs 16 residues. Germline values: CDR1 GTSNPN, CDR2 SVGIG (reference sequence). V was pared by 5 bases and J by 0 bases, with 16 bases between. DNA of the CDR3: TGTGCCTGGGGTGCCTCGAGGACGTCAACTAATGAAAAACTGTTTTTT. Residues: CAWGASRTSTNEKLFF.

The chain links TRBV19 to TRBJ1-1; D gene ambiguous. Between the trimmed V and J ends, which lost 4 bases and 5 bases, there was a span of 8 bases. CDR3 length: 12 amino acids. Per germline, CDR1 LNHDA and CDR2 SQIVND (reference sequence). CDR3 nucleotides: TGTGCCAGTAGTAGAATAAAGACTGAAGCTTTCTTT. Translation gives CASSRIKTEAFF. Variable domain in full (rest from reference TRBV19 and TRBJ1-1): DGGITQSPKYLFRKEGQNVTLSCEQNLNHDAMYWYRQDPGQGLRLIYYSQIVNDFQKGDIAEGYSVSREKKESFPLTVTSAQKNPTAFYLCASSRIKTEAFFGQGTRLTVV.

This rearrangement joins TRBV4-1 to TRBJ1-4; 8 bases are a match to TRBD1. V trimming: 4 bases; J trimming: 6 bases; junction bases outside the gene matches: 4. CDR3 size: 14 residues. The V gene's germline CDR1 is MGHRA and CDR2 YSYEKL. CDR3 protein: CASSRQGRDEKLFF. The CDR3 DNA reads as TGCGCCAGCAGCCGACAGGGGAGGGATGAAAAACTGTTTTTT.

This clone was recorded many times. The sample contains more than one DNA sequence encoding this CDR3. CDR3: CASSAAGGLDTQYF. The CDR3 DNA reads as TGCGCCAGCAGTGCTGCGGGAGGTCTAGATACGCAGTATTTT. This chain connects TRBV10-1 to TRBJ2-3; 8 nucleotides align to TRBD2. V dropped 4 bases and J dropped 5; count of bases not matched to a gene: 5. Germline V gene data show CDR1 as WNHNN and CDR2 as SYGVQD (reference sequence). The CDR3 is 14 amino acids.

The rearrangement joins TRBV4-1 to TRBJ2-2, with 10 bases that match TRBD1. Losses at the gene ends were 3 bases for V and 6 bases for J; bases not matched to a gene: 4. The CDR3 totals 15 residues. Germline V CDR1 and CDR2: MGHRA, YSYEKL. The CDR3 is CASSHPGQGPGELFF. The CDR3 coding sequence is TGCGCCAGCAGCCACCCGGGACAGGGGCCCGGGGAGCTGTTTTTT.

The chain joins TRBV9 to TRBJ2-3; D may be TRBD2 (5 bases). Germline CDR1 reads SGDLS; CDR2 reads YYNGEE. Between the trimmed V and J ends, which lost 6 bases and 6 bases, there was a span of 17 bases. The CDR3 has 14 amino acids. As DNA, the CDR3 is TGTGCCAGCACTAACATGGCCGAGGGCGATACGCAGTATTTT. Its translation is CASTNMAEGDTQYF.

The chain carries TRBV19 and TRBJ2-5, with D possibly called TRBD1 or TRBD2 (7 bases each). Germline CDR1 reads LNHDA; CDR2 reads SQIVND (reference sequence). The V end lost 4 bases, the J end lost 1 base, and 13 bases lay between the germline ends. The CDR3 is made up of 15 amino acids. The CDR3 nucleotides are TGTGCCAGTAGTACAGGGGGGGCCCCCCAAGAGACCCAGTACTTC. Its translation: CASSTGGAPQETQYF.

This clone appeared a single time. A much more abundant neighbour one base away suggests this may be a read error. The rearrangement joins TRBV5-6 to TRBJ1-1; TRBD1 aligns across 7 bases. The germline CDR1 and CDR2 sequences are SGHDT and YYEEEE. CDR3 size: 12 residues. The CDR3 DNA reads as TGTACCAGCAGCCTCGACAGGGCAGAAGCTTTCTTT. Translation gives CTSSLDRAEAFF.

The chain is built from TRBV30 and TRBJ2-1; 8 bases are a match to TRBD2. Trimming cost V 2 bases and J 3 bases; bases outside gene matches: 3. Germline V lookup: CDR1 GTSNPN, CDR2 SVGIG (reference sequence). CDR3 length: 14 amino acids. Written as DNA, the CDR3 is TGTGCCTGGAGTACTAGCGGAATCTACAATGAGCAGTTCTTC. Its protein is CAWSTSGIYNEQFF. The full variable domain, rest sourced from reference TRBV30 and TRBJ2-1, is SQTIHQWPATLVQPVGSPLSLECTVEGTSNPNLYWYRQAAGRGLQLLFYSVGIGQISSEVPQNLSASRPQDRQFILSSKKLLLSDSGFYLCAWSTSGIYNEQFFGPGTRLTVL.

About this clone itself: A single base is all that separates this from a far larger clone, so a read error is likely. Other DNA sequences in the same sample also yield this CDR3. This sequence joins TRBV30 and TRBJ1-1; D call uncertain. Germline CDR1 GTSNPN, CDR2 SVGIG (reference sequence). The CDR3 sequence is 13 residues long. In nucleotides, the CDR3 is TGTGCCTGGAGAAGGACGGGGAACACTGAAGCTTTCTTC. Translation: CAWRRTGNTEAFF.

The chain has TRBV7-6 and TRBJ2-3; possibly TRBD2 for D (6 bases). Germline assignment: CDR1 SGHVS and CDR2 FNYEAQ. V was pared by 1 base and J by 0 bases, with 17 bases between. The CDR3 loop spans 18 amino acids. Here the CDR3 DNA reads TGTGCCAGCAGCTTAGGGCGGAGTAGCGGATCTAGCACAGATACGCAGTATTTT. Translating gives CASSLGRSSGSSTDTQYF.

This sequence joins TRBV2 and TRBJ2-1; D call uncertain. Per germline, CDR1 SNHLY and CDR2 FYNNEI. CDR3 length equals 11 residues. Trimming cost V 6 bases and J 3 bases, with 3 bases left between them. For the CDR3, the DNA is TGTGCCAGCAGGTACTACAATGAGCAGTTCTTC. Residues: CASRYYNEQFF.

This chain links TRBV2 with TRBJ1-1; D not certain. Germline V CDR1 and CDR2: SNHLY, FYNNEI. The CDR3 is made up of 13 amino acids. Trimming cost V 1 base and J 7 bases, with 10 bases left between them. Written as DNA, the CDR3 is TGTGCCAGCAGTGAAGGGGGAGCGTTTGAAGCTTTCTTT. Its translation is CASSEGGAFEAFF.

Turning to this clone: A clone one base away is much larger, so this may be a read error. The CDR3 reads CASERTGAKTLYF. The CDR3 region has the DNA TGTGCCAGCGAGCGGACAGGGGCGAAGACCCTGTACTTC. The chain couples TRBV6-5 to TRBJ2-5, with 9 bases aligning to TRBD1. There are 13 residues in the CDR3. The germline gives CDR1 MNHEY, CDR2 SVGAGI.

With regard to this clone: This likely came from a read error, as a far larger clone is one base away. At the DNA level, this CDR3 is encoded by other sequences in the same sample as well. The chain recombines TRBV7-9 with TRBJ2-4; D gene unclear. Germline V gene lookup returns CDR1 SEHNR and CDR2 FQNEAQ (reference sequence). This CDR3 contains 14 residues. CDR3 loop: CASSLTAAKNIQYF. Written as DNA, the CDR3 is TGCGCCAGCAGCTTAACGGCGGCCAAAAACATTCAGTACTTC.

Only a few counts were recorded for this clone. The chain couples TRBV30 to TRBJ2-7; D remains unclear. The CDR3 loop spans 11 amino acids. V was cut by 7 bases and J by 2 bases, with 9 bases left in between. Germline V gene data show CDR1 as GTSNPN and CDR2 as SVGIG (reference sequence). The CDR3 spells CALGLPYEQYF. The CDR3 bases are TGTGCCTTAGGGCTACCCTACGAGCAGTACTTC.

This rearrangement joins TRBV28 to TRBJ2-3; D is uncertain. With 3 bases removed from V and 3 bases from J, the gap between germline ends came to 10 bases. CDR1 and CDR2 from the germline V gene are MDHEN and SYDVKM. CDR3 length: 14 residues. The CDR3 sequence is CASSFASSTDTQYF. In nucleotides, the CDR3 is TGTGCCAGCAGTTTTGCTTCGAGTACAGATACGCAGTATTTT.

V usage is TRBV2 and J usage is TRBJ1-2; D is possibly TRBD1 (5 bases). The CDR3 has 14 amino acids. Germline V gene sequence: CDR1 SNHLY, CDR2 FYNNEI. Trimming took 2 bases from V and 6 from J, leaving 13 bases between them. CDR3 region: CASSEFRGVDGYTF. In nucleotides, the CDR3 is TGTGCCAGCAGTGAATTCCGGGGGGTGGATGGCTACACCTTC.